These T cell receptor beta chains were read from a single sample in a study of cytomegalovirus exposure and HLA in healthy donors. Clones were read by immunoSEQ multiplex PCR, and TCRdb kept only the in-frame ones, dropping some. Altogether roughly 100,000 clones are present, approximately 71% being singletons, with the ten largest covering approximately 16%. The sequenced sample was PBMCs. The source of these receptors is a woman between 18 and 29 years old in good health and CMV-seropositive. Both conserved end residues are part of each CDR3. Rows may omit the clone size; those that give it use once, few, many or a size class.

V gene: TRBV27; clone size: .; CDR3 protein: CASSLFQTGQGTEAFF
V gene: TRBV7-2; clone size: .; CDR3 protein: CASSSRTGHGEKLFF
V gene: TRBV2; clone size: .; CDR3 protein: CASSEDRGATQYF
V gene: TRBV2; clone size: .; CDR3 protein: CASSETRQLYEQYF
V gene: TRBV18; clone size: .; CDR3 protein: CASSPPQREGKETQYF
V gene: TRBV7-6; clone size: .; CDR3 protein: CASSVGDRGGDTQYF
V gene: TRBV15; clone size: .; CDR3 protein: CATSRGAVLNGNPSSGNTIYF
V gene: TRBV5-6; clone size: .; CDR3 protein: CASSLAEDRASSYNSPLHF
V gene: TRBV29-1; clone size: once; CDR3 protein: CSLSDRGGFNEQFF
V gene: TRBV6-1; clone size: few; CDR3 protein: CASSEAGRGVETQYF
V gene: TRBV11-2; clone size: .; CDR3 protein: CASSLVREFGELFF
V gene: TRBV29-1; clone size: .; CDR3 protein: CSVTAPLNTEAFF
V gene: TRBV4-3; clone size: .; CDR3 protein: CASSQVFGTEAFF
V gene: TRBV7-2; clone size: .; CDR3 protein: CASSLGGPTGELFF
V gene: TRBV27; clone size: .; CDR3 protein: CASSSQGRDTQYF
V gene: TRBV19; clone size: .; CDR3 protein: CASSIIRDMAFLHF
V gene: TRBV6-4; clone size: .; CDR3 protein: CASSETGGGGDTQYF
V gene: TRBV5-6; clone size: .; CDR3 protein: CASSQGLYQETQYF
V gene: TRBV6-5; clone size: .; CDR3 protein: CASSILGTGEAFF